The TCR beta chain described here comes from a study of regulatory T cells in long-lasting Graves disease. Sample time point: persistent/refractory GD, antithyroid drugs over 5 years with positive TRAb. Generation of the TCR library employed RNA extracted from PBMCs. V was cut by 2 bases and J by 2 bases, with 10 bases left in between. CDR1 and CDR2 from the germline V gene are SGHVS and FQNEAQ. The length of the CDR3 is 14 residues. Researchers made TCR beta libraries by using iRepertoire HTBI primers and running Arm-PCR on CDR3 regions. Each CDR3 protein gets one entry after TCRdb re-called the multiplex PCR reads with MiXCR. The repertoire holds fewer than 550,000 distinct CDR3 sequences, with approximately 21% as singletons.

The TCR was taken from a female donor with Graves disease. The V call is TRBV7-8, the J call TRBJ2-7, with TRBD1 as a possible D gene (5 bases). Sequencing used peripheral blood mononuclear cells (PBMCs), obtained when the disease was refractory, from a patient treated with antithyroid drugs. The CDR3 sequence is CASSLQTGTYEQYF. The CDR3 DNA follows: TGTGCCAGCAGCTTACAAACAGGAACCTACGAGCAGTACTTC.